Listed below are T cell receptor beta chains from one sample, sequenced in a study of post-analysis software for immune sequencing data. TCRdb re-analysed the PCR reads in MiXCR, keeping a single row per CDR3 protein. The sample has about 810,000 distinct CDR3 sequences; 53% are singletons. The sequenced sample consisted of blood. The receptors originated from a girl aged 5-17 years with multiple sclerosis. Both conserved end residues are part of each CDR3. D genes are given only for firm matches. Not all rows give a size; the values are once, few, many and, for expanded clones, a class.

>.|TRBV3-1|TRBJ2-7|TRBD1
CASSLGQGLGEQYF
TGTGCCAGCAGCCTTGGACAGGGGCTAGGCGAGCAGTACTTC
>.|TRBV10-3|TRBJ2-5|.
CAISESGGSETQYF
TGTGCCATCAGTGAGTCGGGCGGGTCAGAGACCCAGTACTTC
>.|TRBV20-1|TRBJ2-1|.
CSARGPNEDEQFF
TGCAGTGCTAGGGGACCAAACGAGGATGAGCAGTTCTTC
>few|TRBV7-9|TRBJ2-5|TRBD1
CASSPGQGLGERETQYF
TGTGCCAGCAGTCCTGGACAGGGCCTGGGGGAAAGAGAGACCCAGTACTTC
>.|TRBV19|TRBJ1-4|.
CASSEATGTRGGKLFF
TGTGCCAGTAGTGAAGCCACCGGGACACGAGGGGGAAAACTGTTTTTT
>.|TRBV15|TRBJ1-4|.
CAIGRGVGHEKLFF
TGTGCCATCGGAAGAGGGGTGGGTCATGAAAAACTGTTTTTT
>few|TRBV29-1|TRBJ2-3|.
CSVWTADTQYF
TGCAGCGTATGGACAGCAGATACGCAGTATTTT
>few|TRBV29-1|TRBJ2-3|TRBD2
CSVCGRVTDTQYF
TGCAGCGTTTGCGGGAGGGTGACAGATACGCAGTATTTT
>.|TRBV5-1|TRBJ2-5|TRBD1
CASSFVVSGGETQYF
TGCGCCAGCAGCTTCGTGGTTTCAGGGGGAGAGACCCAGTACTTC
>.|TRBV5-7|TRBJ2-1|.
CASSSHNEQFF
TGTGCCAGCAGCTCCCACAATGAGCAGTTCTTC
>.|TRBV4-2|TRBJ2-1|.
CASNRQFQETQFF
TGTGCCAGCAACCGACAGTTCCAAGAGACCCAGTTCTTC
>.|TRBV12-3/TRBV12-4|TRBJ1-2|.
CASSLLSRGYGYTF
TGTGCCAGCAGTTTATTATCAAGGGGTTATGGCTACACCTTC
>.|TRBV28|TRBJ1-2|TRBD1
CASSFRTGVYYGYTF
TGTGCCAGCAGTTTCCGAACAGGGGTATACTATGGCTACACCTTC
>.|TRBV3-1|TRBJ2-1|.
CASSQVGRPEEQFF
TGTGCCAGCAGCCAAGTAGGACGTCCGGAGGAGCAGTTCTTC
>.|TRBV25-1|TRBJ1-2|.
CASSGRANYGYTF
TGTGCCAGCAGTGGCAGAGCTAACTATGGCTACACCTTC
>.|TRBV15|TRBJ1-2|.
CATSRDGVQTRGPYGYTF
TGTGCCACCAGCAGAGATGGCGTCCAGACCCGAGGCCCCTATGGCTACACCTTC
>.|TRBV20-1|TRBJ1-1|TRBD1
CSARVGQGFTEAFF
TGCAGTGCTAGAGTGGGACAGGGTTTCACTGAAGCTTTCTTT
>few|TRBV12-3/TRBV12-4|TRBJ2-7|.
CASSGTVRYEQYF
TGTGCCAGCAGCGGGACGGTACGCTACGAGCAGTACTTC
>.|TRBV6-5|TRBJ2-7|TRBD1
CASSQGGQGLYEQYF
TGTGCCAGCAGTCAGGGGGGACAGGGACTATACGAGCAGTACTTC
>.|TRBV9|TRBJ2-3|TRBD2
CASTGGEAFTPDTQYF
TGTGCCAGCACCGGGGGGGAGGCCTTCACTCCGGATACGCAGTATTTT
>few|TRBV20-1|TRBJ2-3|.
CSVALDTQYF
TGCAGTGTGGCACTTGATACGCAGTATTTT
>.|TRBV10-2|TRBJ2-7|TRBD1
CASGTGSPKQYF
TGCGCCAGCGGGACAGGCAGCCCCAAGCAGTACTTC
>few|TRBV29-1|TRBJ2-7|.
CSVRAEAFYEQYF
TGCAGCGTTCGGGCGGAAGCTTTCTACGAGCAGTACTTC
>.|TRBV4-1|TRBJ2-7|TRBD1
CTSSQARTGVGREQYF
TGCACCAGCAGCCAGGCACGGACAGGGGTGGGGCGCGAGCAGTACTTC
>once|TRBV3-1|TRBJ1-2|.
CASSDLNPSKSGVYGYTF
TGTGCCAGCAGCGACCTAAATCCTTCTAAATCGGGTGTCTATGGCTACACCTTC
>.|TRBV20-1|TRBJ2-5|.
CSVEWRDRETQYF
TGCAGTGTGGAGTGGCGGGACCGAGAGACCCAGTACTTC
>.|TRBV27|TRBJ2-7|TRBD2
CASSLSWRESSYEQYF
TGTGCCAGCAGTTTATCTTGGCGGGAGAGCTCCTACGAGCAGTACTTC
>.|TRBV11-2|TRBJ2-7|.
CASSFPGQSYEQYF
TGTGCCAGCAGCTTTCCCGGACAGTCCTACGAGCAGTACTTC
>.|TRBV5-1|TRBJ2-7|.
CASSLKASDPAYEQYF
TGCGCCAGCAGCTTGAAGGCTAGCGATCCTGCCTACGAGCAGTACTTC
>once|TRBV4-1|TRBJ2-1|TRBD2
CASSQVPLLAGGKDEQFF
TGCGCCAGCAGCCAAGTACCCTTACTAGCGGGAGGAAAAGATGAGCAGTTCTTC
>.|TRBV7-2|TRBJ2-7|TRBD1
CASSTETGAGYEQYF
TGTGCCAGCAGCACCGAGACAGGGGCGGGCTACGAGCAGTACTTC
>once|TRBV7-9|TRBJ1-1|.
CASSLGVVTMNTEAFF
TGTGCCAGCAGCTTAGGAGTAGTTACCATGAACACTGAAGCTTTCTTT
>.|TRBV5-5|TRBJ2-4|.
CASSSMQESKNIQYF
TGTGCCAGCAGCTCGATGCAGGAGTCCAAAAACATTCAGTACTTC
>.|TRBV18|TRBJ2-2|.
CASSPPRRGPTTLHTNTGELFF
TGTGCCAGCTCACCACCGAGGCGGGGGCCAACTACCCTCCATACGAACACCGGGGAGCTGTTTTTT
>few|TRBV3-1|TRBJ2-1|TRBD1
CASSDRGRREQFF
TGTGCCAGCAGCGACAGGGGGCGGCGTGAGCAGTTCTTC
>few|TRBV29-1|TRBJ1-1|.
CSTAAGGRISEAFF
TGCAGCACGGCCGCCGGGGGTCGTATAAGTGAAGCTTTCTTT
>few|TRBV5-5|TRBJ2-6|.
CASSLRTDASGANVLTF
TGTGCCAGCAGCCTCCGGACTGACGCCTCTGGGGCCAACGTCCTGACTTTC
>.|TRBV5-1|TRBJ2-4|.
CASSLSPTSGLGNIQYF
TGCGCCAGCAGCTTGTCCCCGACTAGTGGGCTTGGAAACATTCAGTACTTC
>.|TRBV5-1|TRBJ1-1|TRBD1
CASSWRQGKGTEAFF
TGCGCCAGCAGCTGGCGACAGGGAAAGGGGACTGAAGCTTTCTTT
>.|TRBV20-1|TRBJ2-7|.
CSASTVRGSYEQYF
TGCAGTGCAAGCACGGTTAGGGGGAGCTACGAGCAGTACTTC
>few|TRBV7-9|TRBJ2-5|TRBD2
CASSPTSGSSWEQYF
TGTGCCAGCAGCCCCACTAGCGGGAGCTCCTGGGAGCAGTACTTC
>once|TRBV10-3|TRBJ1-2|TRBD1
CAISSTGQGYGYTF
TGTGCCATCAGTTCCACGGGACAGGGCTATGGCTACACCTTC
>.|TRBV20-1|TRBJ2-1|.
CSARDPRERWDNEQFF
TGCAGTGCTAGAGATCCCCGGGAGCGATGGGACAATGAGCAGTTCTTC
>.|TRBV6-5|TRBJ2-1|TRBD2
CASSFNSGLNNEQFF
TGTGCCAGCAGTTTTAACTCGGGACTAAACAATGAGCAGTTCTTC
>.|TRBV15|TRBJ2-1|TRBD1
CATSGGSYYNEQFF
TGTGCCACCTCAGGGGGATCTTACTACAATGAGCAGTTCTTC
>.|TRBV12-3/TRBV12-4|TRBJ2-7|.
CAIRMTVSYEQYF
TGTGCCATCAGAATGACAGTTTCCTACGAGCAGTACTTC